This entry lists 20 T cell receptor beta chains sequenced from one sample in a study of T cell repertoires in cytomegalovirus infection. TCRdb reprocessed the reads with MiXCR, giving one entry per CDR3 protein. Counted here are 560,000 or so distinct CDR3 sequences, 16% occurring once; the ten biggest clones make up roughly a quarter. Sequenced: CD8+ T cells from PBMCs. These receptors were collected from a human donor in good health (CMV status not recorded). Some clones in this sample may be carry-over from other donors' samples.

The gene calls are TRBV9 and TRBJ1-1; no firm D call. The CDR3 covers 13 residues. The germline V gene encodes CDR1 SGDLS and CDR2 YYNGEE. Between the trimmed V and J ends, which lost 4 bases and 3 bases, there was a span of 10 bases. The CDR3 spells CASSQELYTEAFF. CDR3 nucleotides: TGTGCCAGCAGCCAAGAGTTATACACTGAAGCTTTCTTT.

This clonotype was found a few times. The chain combines TRBV20-1 with TRBJ2-1; D may be TRBD2 (6 bases). Trimming left V 5 bases short and J 4 bases short, with 15 bases between. The CDR3 loop spans 14 amino acids. The germline V gene encodes CDR1 DFQATT and CDR2 SNEGSKA (reference sequence). This CDR3 reads CSAVPASEYNEQFF. In DNA form, the CDR3 reads TGCAGTGCTGTCCCCGCTAGCGAATACAATGAGCAGTTCTTC.

This clonotype was seen more than once but under ten times. The genes are TRBV9 and TRBJ1-2, with a tentative D call TRBD1 (5 bases). V dropped 3 bases and J dropped 2 bases, with 23 bases sitting between them. CDR3 size: 18 residues. Germline CDR1 SGDLS, CDR2 YYNGEE. The CDR3 sequence is CASSGSGRTQTENYGYTF. The DNA of the CDR3 is TGTGCCAGCAGCGGATCAGGACGGACCCAGACAGAGAACTATGGCTACACCTTC.

Only a few counts were recorded for this clonotype. The chain carries TRBV6-6 and TRBJ2-2; 14 bases are a match to TRBD2. This CDR3 has 18 amino acids. Germline assignment: CDR1 MNHNY and CDR2 SVGAGI (reference sequence). Trimming took 6 bases from V and 5 from J; bases not matched to a gene: 11. CDR3 sequence (DNA): TGTGCCAGCAGATCCGGGACTAGCGGGAGAAGGGGAACCGGGGAGCTGTTTTTT. Amino acid sequence: CASRSGTSGRRGTGELFF.

The chain joins TRBV7-8 to TRBJ1-3, with D maybe TRBD1 (5 bases). This CDR3 region has 16 residues. Trimming pared 1 base from V and 1 base from J, leaving 11 bases between. Germline lookup yields CDR1 SGHVS and CDR2 FQNEAQ. The CDR3 loop is CASSLEQGESGNTIYF. CDR3 nucleotide sequence: TGTGCCAGCAGCTTAGAGCAGGGAGAATCTGGAAACACCATATATTTT.

Ten or more counts support this clonotype. This chain joins TRBV4-1 and TRBJ1-2, with D perhaps TRBD1 (6 bases). CDR1 and CDR2 from the germline V gene are MGHRA and YSYEKL. Trimming removed 3 bases from V and 0 bases from J, with 11 bases in between. The CDR3 consists of 15 residues. CDR3 amino acids: CASSQGTSSNYGYTF. The CDR3 nucleotides are TGCGCCAGCAGCCAGGGGACATCTTCTAACTATGGCTACACCTTC.

The chain combines TRBV5-1 with TRBJ2-7; 12 bases align to TRBD1. The J segment lost 4 bases and the V segment lost 4 bases, leaving 6 bases of the junction unmatched. The germline CDR1 and CDR2 sequences are SGHRS and YFSETQ. CDR3 length equals 15 residues. DNA of the CDR3: TGCGCCAGCAGCCCGGGACAGGGGGCGCGATACGAGCAGTACTTC. Protein product: CASSPGQGARYEQYF.

This clonotype was seen at least ten times. The chain is built from TRBV7-2 and TRBJ2-7, with 8 bases fitting TRBD2. With V trimmed by 1 base and J by 7 bases, 6 bases remained unmatched. CDR3 length: 14 amino acids. Per germline, CDR1 SGHTA and CDR2 FQGNSA. CDR3 sequence reads: CASSLVRGEREQYF. CDR3 coding DNA: TGTGCCAGCAGCTTAGTGCGGGGGGAGCGAGAGCAGTACTTC.

The chain combines TRBV30 with TRBJ1-1; D is unresolved. V lost 8 bases and J 7 bases, leaving 14 bases between the germline ends. From germline, CDR1 is GTSNPN and CDR2 SVGIG (reference sequence). The CDR3 length is 11 residues. CDR3: CATGEVSEAFF. The CDR3, as DNA: TGTGCCACCGGAGAGGTCAGTGAAGCTTTCTTT.

This clonotype was seen a few times. V gene TRBV13 combines with J gene TRBJ2-1; D perhaps matches TRBD1 (5 bases). Germline V lookup: CDR1 PRHDT, CDR2 FYEKMQ (reference sequence). This CDR3 has 14 residues. Trimming stripped 1 base from V and 7 bases from J, with 11 bases between. The CDR3 DNA sequence: TGTGCCAGCAGCTTAGCCGGGCCAGGGAATGAGCAGTTCTTC. Its protein is CASSLAGPGNEQFF.

The V call is TRBV4-1, the J call TRBJ2-3; 8 bases are a match to TRBD2. Germline V CDR1 and CDR2: MGHRA, YSYEKL. The CDR3 sequence is 16 residues long. The V and J ends lost 3 bases and 5 bases, in that order; junction bases with no gene match: 10. The CDR3 DNA reads TGCGCCAGCAGCCAGGGCCCCGGGGGGGGCGGAGATACGCAGTATTTT. Translation: CASSQGPGGGGDTQYF.

V gene TRBV27 combines with J gene TRBJ2-7; D remains unclear. The germline V and J ends were trimmed by 6 bases and 0 bases, with 12 bases remaining between them. The germline V gene has CDR1 MNHEY and CDR2 SMNVEV (reference sequence). The CDR3 is 14 residues long. The CDR3 nucleotides are TGTGCCAGCAGACCCGACCTATACTCCTACGAGCAGTACTTC. As protein: CASRPDLYSYEQYF.

Comments on this clonotype: The junction departs from the called germline gene at one end, perhaps through a read error. The rearrangement uses TRBV5-1 and TRBJ1-2, with a weak D call TRBD1 (6 bases). From germline, CDR1 is SGHRS and CDR2 YFSETQ. There are 17 residues in the CDR3. CDR3 DNA: TGCGCCAGCAGCTTGGATAGGACAGCCACCGATTCGAAGGGCTACACCTTT. Translated: CASSLDRTATDSKGYTF.

This clonotype was recorded a few times. The chain combines TRBV4-2 with TRBJ2-1; tentatively, D is TRBD1 (5 bases). There are 13 residues in the CDR3. Germline loops: CDR1 LGHNA, CDR2 YNFKEQ. V lost 5 bases and J 7 bases, leaving 12 bases between the germline ends. The CDR3 bases are TGTGCCAGCAGCTCACACGCAGGGAATGAGCAGTTCTTC. Translation: CASSSHAGNEQFF.

To note about this clonotype: A read error is possible here, since a much larger clone lies one base away. The conserved phenylalanine or tryptophan is not found at the CDR3 terminus, so this likely reflects a read error. The genes are TRBV27 and TRBJ2-7; 7 bases are shared with TRBD1. This CDR3 spans 16 amino acids. The germline CDR1 and CDR2 sequences are MNHEY and SMNVEV (reference sequence). Trimming took 4 bases from V and 3 from J; bases not matched to a gene: 12. The CDR3 here is CASSSRPGQTRYEQYL. The CDR3 DNA reads TGTGCCAGCAGTTCCCGCCCGGGACAGACACGCTACGAGCAGTACTTA.

This clonotype appeared a few times. V is TRBV30 and J is TRBJ2-5; TRBD2 matches 8 bases. The germline V gene has CDR1 GTSNPN and CDR2 SVGIG (reference sequence). CDR3 size: 13 residues. V gave up 7 bases and J gave up 1 base; unmatched junction bases: 5. Written as DNA, the CDR3 is TGTGCCTCACTAGCGGAGTTCCAAGAGACCCAGTACTTC. It encodes CASLAEFQETQYF.

CDR3 in DNA: TGTGCCAGCAGCTTAGCGATAGAGGCTGAAGCTTTCTTT. It translates to CASSLAIEAEAFF. The chain couples TRBV7-9 to TRBJ1-1; D is unresolved. This CDR3 spans 13 amino acids. Trimming removed 0 bases at V and 6 bases at J, with 8 bases between. Looked up from germline, CDR1 is SEHNR and CDR2 is FQNEAQ (reference sequence).

This clonotype came up many times. For the CDR3, the DNA is TGTGCCAGCAGCTCGACGGGTGTAGCGAACACTGAAGCTTTCTTT. It codes for CASSSTGVANTEAFF. V usage is TRBV7-9 and J usage is TRBJ1-1; D uncertain. The CDR3 is made up of 15 amino acids. The germline gives CDR1 SEHNR, CDR2 FQNEAQ (reference sequence). V was shortened by 4 bases and J by 1 base, with 13 bases between the two germline ends.

The count of this clonotype is one. The genes are TRBV7-9 and TRBJ2-1, with TRBD1 matching over 11 bases. The CDR3 covers 14 residues. In germline, CDR1 is SEHNR, CDR2 FQNEAQ (reference sequence). With V trimmed by 11 bases and J by 5 bases, 8 bases remained unmatched. The CDR3 reads CACLGQGDDNEQFF. CDR3 nucleotide sequence: TGTGCCTGCCTGGGACAGGGGGATGACAATGAGCAGTTCTTC.

The chain combines TRBV9 with TRBJ2-1; unclear D gene. Germline values: CDR1 SGDLS, CDR2 YYNGEE. Trimming stripped 2 bases from V and 0 bases from J, with 6 bases between. This CDR3 spans 14 amino acids. This CDR3 is CASSVRSSYNEQFF. CDR3 nucleotide sequence: TGTGCCAGCAGCGTCCGGTCCTCCTACAATGAGCAGTTCTTC. Full variable domain (missing parts from reference TRBV9 and TRBJ2-1): DSGVTQTPKHLITATGQRVTLRCSPRSGDLSVYWYQQSLDQGLQFLIQYYNGEERAKGNILERFSAQQFPDLHSELNLSSLELGDSALYFCASSVRSSYNEQFFGPGTRLTVL.